Given below is one T cell receptor beta chain in context. CDR1 and CDR2 (germline): ENHRY, SYGVKD. Trimming shortened V by 3 bases and J by 1 base, and 6 bases separated the two germline ends. The CDR3 consists of 13 residues. The entry originates in a study of blood T cell repertoires in COVID-19. Study in general: T cells, B-cell-depleted T cells, or PBMCs supplied cDNA or gDNA.

In the study's own analysis: Estimates of nucleated cell counts were drawn from the amplification of reference gene primers. The data were produced by immunoSEQ multiplex PCR, yet TCRdb's version contains in-frame clones alone and is incomplete. That table supplies the V and J calls and clone size; D and trimming were determined from the DNA. The table records under 200,000 clones, about 88% of them present only once. The chain has TRBV10-3 and TRBJ1-1, with D possibly being TRBD1 (5 bases). Sequencing was carried out using peripheral blood. This sequence was found in a woman older than 75 with COVID-19, enrolled during active disease. CDR3 coding DNA: TGTGCCATCAGTGAAAGGGGGAACACTGAAGCTTTCTTT. Its translation is CAISERGNTEAFF.